This TCR beta chain is drawn from a study of brain T cells in children with intractable seizures. Findings and limits, study-wide: Among the top 50 brain clones were public and private clonotypes.

The sequenced cases were selected for having the highest brain T cell transcript signatures. Germline CDR1 and CDR2: LGHDT and YNNKEL (reference sequence). The CDR3 is 14 amino acids. Trimming removed 4 bases from V and 0 bases from J, with 6 bases in between. Assay used: immunoSEQ multiplex PCR; TCRdb lists only in-frame clones, some missing. The sample contains some 7,700 clones, around 73% of which appear only once. A remark on this clone: What it recognizes is unknown.

The sequence was collected from a boy under two years old with tuberous sclerosis and intractable seizures. The chain uses TRBV3-1 (or the pseudogene TRBV3-2) and TRBJ2-2, with D maybe TRBD1 (6 bases). Here the sequenced sample was resected brain tissue, taken at surgery. The CDR3 sequence: CASSRDTNTGELFF. For the CDR3, the DNA is TGTGCCAGCAGCCGGGACACGAACACCGGGGAGCTGTTTTTT.